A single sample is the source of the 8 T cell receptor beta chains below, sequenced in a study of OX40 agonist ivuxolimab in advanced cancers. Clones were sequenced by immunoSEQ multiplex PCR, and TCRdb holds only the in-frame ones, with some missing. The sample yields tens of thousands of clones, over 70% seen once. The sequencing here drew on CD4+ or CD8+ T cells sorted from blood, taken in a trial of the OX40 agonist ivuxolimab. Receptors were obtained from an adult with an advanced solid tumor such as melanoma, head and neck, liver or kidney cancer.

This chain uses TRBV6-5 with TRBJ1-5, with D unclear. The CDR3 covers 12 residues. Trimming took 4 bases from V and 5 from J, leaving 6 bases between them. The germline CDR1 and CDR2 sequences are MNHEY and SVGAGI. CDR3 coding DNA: TGTGCCAGCAGTTCCTACGATCAGCCCCAGCATTTT. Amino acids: CASSSYDQPQHF.

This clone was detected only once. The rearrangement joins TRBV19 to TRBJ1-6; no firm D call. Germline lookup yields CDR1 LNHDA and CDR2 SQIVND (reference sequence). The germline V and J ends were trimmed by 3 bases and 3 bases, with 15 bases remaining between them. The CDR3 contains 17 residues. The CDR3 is CASSIDLSIGYNSPLHF. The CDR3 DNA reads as TGTGCCAGTAGTATCGACCTAAGTATCGGCTATAATTCACCCCTCCACTTT.

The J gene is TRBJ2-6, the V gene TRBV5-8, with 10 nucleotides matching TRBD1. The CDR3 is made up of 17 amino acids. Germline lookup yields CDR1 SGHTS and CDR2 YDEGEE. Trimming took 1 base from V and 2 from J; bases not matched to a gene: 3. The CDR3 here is CASSLWTGGTGANVLTF. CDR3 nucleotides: TGTGCCAGCAGCTTGTGGACAGGGGGTACTGGGGCCAACGTCCTGACTTTC.

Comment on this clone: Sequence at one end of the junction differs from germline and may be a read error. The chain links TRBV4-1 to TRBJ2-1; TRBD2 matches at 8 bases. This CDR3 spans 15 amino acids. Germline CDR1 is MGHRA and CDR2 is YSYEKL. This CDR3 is CASSQDQGTSNEQFF. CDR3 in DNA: TGTGCCAGCAGCCAAGATCAGGGGACTAGCAATGAGCAGTTCTTC.

CDR3 amino acids: CASSPKQGTRDEKLFF. The CDR3 bases are TGTGCCAGCTCGCCAAAACAGGGGACGAGGGATGAAAAACTGTTTTTT. V is TRBV18 and J is TRBJ1-4; 7 nucleotides line up with TRBD1. The J segment lost 6 bases and the V segment lost 6 bases, leaving 13 bases of the junction unmatched. The CDR3 runs to 16 residues. Germline CDR1 reads KGHSH; CDR2 reads LQKENI.

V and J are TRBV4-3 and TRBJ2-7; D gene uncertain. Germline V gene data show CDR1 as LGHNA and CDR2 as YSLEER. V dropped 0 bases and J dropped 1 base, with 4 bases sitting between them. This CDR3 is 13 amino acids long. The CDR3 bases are TGCGCCAGCAGCCAAGACAGGTCCTACGAGCAGTACTTC. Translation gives CASSQDRSYEQYF.

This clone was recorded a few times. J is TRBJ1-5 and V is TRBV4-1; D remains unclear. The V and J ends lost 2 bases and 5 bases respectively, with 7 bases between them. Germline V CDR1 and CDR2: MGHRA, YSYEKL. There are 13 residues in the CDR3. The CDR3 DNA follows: TGCGCCAGCAGCCAATATCGTGATCAGCCCCAGCATTTT. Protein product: CASSQYRDQPQHF.

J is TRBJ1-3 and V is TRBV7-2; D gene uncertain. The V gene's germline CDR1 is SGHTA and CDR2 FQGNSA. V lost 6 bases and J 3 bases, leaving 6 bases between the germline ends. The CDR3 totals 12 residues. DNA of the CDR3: TGTGCCAGCAGGGGTGTTGGAAACACCATATATTTT. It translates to CASRGVGNTIYF.